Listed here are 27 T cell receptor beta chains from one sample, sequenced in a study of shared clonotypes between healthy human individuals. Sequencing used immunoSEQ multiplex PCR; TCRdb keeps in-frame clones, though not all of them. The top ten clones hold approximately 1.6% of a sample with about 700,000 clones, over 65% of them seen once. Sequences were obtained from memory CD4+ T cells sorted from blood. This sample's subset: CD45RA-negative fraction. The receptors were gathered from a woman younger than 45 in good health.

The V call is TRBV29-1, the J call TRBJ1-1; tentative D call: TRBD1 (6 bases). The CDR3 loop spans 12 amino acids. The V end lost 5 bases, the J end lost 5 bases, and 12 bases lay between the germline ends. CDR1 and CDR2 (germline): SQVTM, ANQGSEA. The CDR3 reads CSVRTDRTEAFF. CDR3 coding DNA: TGCAGCGTTCGGACAGATAGAACTGAAGCTTTCTTT. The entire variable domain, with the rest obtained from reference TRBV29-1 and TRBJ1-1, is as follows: SAVISQKPSRDICQRGTSLTIQCQVDSQVTMMFWYRQQPGQSLTLIATANQGSEATYESGFVIDKFPISRPNLTFSTLTVSNMSPEDSSIYLCSVRTDRTEAFFGQGTRLTVV.

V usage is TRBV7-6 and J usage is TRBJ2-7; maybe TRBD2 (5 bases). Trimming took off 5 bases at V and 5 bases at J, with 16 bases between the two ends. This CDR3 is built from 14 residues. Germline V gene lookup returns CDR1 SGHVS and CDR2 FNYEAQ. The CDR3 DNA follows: TGTGCCAGCAGCCGAACACTAGGATCCAACGAGCAGTACTTC. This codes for CASSRTLGSNEQYF.

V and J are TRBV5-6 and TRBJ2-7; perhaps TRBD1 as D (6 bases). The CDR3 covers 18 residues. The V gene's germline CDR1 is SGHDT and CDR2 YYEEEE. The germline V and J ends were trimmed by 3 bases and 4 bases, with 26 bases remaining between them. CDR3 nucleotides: TGTGCCAGCAGCTATTACCACCAACGTTACAACAGGGTGTACGAGCAGTACTTC. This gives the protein CASSYYHQRYNRVYEQYF.

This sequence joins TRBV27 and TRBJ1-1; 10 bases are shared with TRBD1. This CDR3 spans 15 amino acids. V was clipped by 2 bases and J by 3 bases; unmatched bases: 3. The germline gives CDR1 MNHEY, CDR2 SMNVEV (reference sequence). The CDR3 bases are TGTGCCAGCAGTTTAGGGGACAGGGGAGACACTGAAGCTTTCTTT. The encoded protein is CASSLGDRGDTEAFF.

CDR3 protein: CASRIQGNTDTQYF. Here the CDR3 DNA reads TGTGCCAGCAGAATCCAGGGGAACACAGATACGCAGTATTTT. The V and J genes are TRBV28 and TRBJ2-3; tentative D call: TRBD1 (6 bases). Germline V lookup: CDR1 MDHEN, CDR2 SYDVKM. The CDR3 is made up of 14 amino acids. With 6 bases removed from V and 2 bases from J, the gap between germline ends came to 12 bases.

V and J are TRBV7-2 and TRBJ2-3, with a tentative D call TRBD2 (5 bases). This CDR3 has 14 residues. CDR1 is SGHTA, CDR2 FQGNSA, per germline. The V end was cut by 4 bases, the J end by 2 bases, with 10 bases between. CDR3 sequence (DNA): TGTGCCAGCAGCTCGTTAGCGAACACAGATACGCAGTATTTT. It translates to CASSSLANTDTQYF.

This CDR3 is CASSLSGYSYEQYF. CDR3 nucleotides: TGTGCCAGCAGCTTAAGCGGCTACTCCTACGAGCAGTACTTC. The chain uses TRBV7-2 and TRBJ2-7; tentatively, D is TRBD2 (5 bases). The CDR3 totals 14 residues. V was trimmed by 2 bases and J by 0 bases, leaving 8 bases between them. Germline V lookup: CDR1 SGHTA, CDR2 FQGNSA.

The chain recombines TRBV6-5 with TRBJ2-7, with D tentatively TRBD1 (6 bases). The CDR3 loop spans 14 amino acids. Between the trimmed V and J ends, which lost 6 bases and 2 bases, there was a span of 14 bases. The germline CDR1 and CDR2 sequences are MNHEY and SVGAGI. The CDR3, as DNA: TGTGCCAGCAGAAGACAGGAAGGCCCCTACGAGCAGTACTTC. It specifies CASRRQEGPYEQYF.

CDR3 loop: CASKGTSGTYEQYF. CDR3 DNA sequence: TGTGCCAGCAAAGGGACTAGCGGGACGTACGAGCAGTACTTC. This chain joins TRBV2 and TRBJ2-7, with 13 bases fitting TRBD2. Germline V gene lookup returns CDR1 SNHLY and CDR2 FYNNEI. The CDR3 is 14 residues long. J gave up 4 bases and V 7 bases, and 4 bases lay outside the gene matches.

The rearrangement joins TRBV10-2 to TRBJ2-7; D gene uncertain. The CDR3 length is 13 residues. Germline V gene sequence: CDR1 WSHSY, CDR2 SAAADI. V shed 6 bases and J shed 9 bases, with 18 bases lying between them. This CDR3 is CASRSGIQRAQYF. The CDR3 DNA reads TGCGCCAGCAGATCTGGGATCCAACGCGCGCAGTACTTC.

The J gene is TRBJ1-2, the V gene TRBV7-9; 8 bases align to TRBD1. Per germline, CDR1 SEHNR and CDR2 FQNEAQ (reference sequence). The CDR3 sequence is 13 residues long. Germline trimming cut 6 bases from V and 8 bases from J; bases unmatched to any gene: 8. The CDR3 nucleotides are TGTGCCAGCAGACAGGACAGGGATCTAGGCTACACCTTC. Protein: CASRQDRDLGYTF. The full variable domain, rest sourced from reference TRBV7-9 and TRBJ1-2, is DTGVSQNPRHKITKRGQNVTFRCDPISEHNRLYWYRQTLGQGPEFLTYFQNEAQLEKSRLLSDRFSAERPKGSFSTLEIQRTEQGDSAMYLCASRQDRDLGYTFGSGTRLTVV.

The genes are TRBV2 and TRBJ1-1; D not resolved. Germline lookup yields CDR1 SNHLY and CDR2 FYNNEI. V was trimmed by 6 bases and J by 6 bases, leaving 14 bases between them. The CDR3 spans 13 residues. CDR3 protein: CASRNQPRAEAFF. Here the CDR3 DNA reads TGTGCCAGCAGAAATCAGCCGAGGGCTGAAGCTTTCTTT.

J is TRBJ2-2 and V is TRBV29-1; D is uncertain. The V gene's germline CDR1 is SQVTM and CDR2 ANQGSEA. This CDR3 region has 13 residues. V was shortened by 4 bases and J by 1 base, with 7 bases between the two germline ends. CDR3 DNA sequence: TGCAGCGTTGTCTACCAGAACACCGGGGAGCTGTTTTTT. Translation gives CSVVYQNTGELFF.

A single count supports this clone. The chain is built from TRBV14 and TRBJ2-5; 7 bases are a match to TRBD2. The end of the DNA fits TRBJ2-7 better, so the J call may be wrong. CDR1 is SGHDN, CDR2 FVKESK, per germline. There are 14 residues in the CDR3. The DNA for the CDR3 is TGTGCCAGCAGCCAAGGTAGCGGGTTCTACGAGCAGTACTTC. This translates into CASSQGSGFYEQYF.

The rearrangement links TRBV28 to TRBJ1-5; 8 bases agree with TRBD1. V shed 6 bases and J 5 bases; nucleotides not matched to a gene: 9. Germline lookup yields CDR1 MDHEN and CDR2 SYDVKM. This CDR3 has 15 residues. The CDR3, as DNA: TGTGCCAGCAGCCACGGGACAGGCCGGGATCAGCCCCAGCATTTT. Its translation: CASSHGTGRDQPQHF.

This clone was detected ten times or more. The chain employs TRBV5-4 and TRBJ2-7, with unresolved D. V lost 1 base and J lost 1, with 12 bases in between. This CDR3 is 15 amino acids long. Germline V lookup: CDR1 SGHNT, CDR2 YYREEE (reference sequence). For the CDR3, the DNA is TGTGCCAGCAGCTTGCTGGTCGCCGGTTCCTACGAGCAGTACTTC. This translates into CASSLLVAGSYEQYF. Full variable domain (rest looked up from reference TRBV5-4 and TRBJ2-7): ETGVTQSPTHLIKTRGQQVTLRCSSQSGHNTVSWYQQALGQGPQFIFQYYREEENGRGNFPPRFSGLQFPNYSSELNVNALELDDSALYLCASSLLVAGSYEQYFGPGTRLTVT.

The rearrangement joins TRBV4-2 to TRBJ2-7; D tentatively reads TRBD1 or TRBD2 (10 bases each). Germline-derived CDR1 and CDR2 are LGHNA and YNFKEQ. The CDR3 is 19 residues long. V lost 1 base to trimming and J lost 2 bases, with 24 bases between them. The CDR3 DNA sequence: TGTGCCAGCAGCCAAGTTGGGACAGGGGAACTAGCGGGAACCTACGAGCAGTACTTC. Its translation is CASSQVGTGELAGTYEQYF.

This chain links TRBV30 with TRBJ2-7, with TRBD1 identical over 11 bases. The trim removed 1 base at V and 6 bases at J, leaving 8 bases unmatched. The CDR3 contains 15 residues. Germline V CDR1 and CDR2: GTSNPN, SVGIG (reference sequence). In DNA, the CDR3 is TGTGCCTGGAGTGGCCGGACAGGGGGCTTGATCGAGCAGTACTTC. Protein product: CAWSGRTGGLIEQYF.

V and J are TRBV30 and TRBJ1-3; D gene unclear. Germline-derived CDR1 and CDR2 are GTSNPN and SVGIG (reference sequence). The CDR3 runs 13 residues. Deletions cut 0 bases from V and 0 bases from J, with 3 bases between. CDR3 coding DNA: TGTGCCTGGAGTGTGGACTCTGGAAACACCATATATTTT. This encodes CAWSVDSGNTIYF.

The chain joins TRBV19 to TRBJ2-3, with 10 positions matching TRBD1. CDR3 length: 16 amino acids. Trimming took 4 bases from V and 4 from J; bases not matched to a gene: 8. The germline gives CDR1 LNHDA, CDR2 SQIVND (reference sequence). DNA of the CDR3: TGTGCCAGTAGTACCCGGGACAGGGGTTCGGCAGATACGCAGTATTTT. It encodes CASSTRDRGSADTQYF.

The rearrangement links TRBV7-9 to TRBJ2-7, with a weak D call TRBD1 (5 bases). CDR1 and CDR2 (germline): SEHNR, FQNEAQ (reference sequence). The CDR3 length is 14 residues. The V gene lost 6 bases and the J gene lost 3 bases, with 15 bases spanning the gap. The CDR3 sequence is CASRPRGQDYEQYF. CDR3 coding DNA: TGTGCCAGCAGGCCCCGCGGACAAGACTACGAGCAGTACTTC.

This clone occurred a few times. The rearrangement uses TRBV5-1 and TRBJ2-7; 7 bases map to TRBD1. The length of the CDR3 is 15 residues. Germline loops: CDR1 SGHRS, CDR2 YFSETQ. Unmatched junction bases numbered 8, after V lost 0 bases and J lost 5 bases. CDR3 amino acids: CASSLGGQLVDEQYF. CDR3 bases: TGCGCCAGCAGCTTGGGGGGACAGTTGGTGGACGAGCAGTACTTC.

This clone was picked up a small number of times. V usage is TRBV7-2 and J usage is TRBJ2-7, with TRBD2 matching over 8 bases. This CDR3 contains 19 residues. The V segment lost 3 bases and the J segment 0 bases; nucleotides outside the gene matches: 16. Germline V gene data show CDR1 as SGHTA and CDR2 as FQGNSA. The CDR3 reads CASSLSRVAGKPFSYEQYF. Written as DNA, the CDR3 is TGTGCCAGCAGCTTGAGTAGGGTAGCGGGAAAACCCTTCTCCTACGAGCAGTACTTC.

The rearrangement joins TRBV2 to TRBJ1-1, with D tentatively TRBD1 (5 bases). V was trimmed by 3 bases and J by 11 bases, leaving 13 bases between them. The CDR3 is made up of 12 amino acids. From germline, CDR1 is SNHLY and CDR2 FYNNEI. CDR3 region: CASSDRVRYAFF. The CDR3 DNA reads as TGTGCCAGCAGTGACAGGGTCCGGTATGCTTTCTTT.

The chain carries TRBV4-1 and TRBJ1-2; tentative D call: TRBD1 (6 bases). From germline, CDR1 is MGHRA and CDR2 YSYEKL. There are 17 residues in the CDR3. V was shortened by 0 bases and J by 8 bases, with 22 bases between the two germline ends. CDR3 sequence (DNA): TGCGCCAGCAGCCAAGATTTCAGGGGCGCGGATGGGAGGGGCTACACCTTC. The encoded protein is CASSQDFRGADGRGYTF.

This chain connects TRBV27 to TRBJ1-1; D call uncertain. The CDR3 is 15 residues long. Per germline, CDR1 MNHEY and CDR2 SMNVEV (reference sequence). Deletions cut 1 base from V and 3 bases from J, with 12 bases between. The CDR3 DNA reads TGTGCCAGCAGTTTATATGTCCACCCGGACACTGAAGCTTTCTTT. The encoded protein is CASSLYVHPDTEAFF.

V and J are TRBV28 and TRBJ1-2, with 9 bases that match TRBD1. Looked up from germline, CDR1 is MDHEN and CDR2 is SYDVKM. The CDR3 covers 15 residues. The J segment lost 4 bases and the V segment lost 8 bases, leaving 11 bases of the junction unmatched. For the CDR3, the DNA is TGTGCCAGCTTCATACAGGGGGCAGGTGCCTATGGCTACACCTTC. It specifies CASFIQGAGAYGYTF.